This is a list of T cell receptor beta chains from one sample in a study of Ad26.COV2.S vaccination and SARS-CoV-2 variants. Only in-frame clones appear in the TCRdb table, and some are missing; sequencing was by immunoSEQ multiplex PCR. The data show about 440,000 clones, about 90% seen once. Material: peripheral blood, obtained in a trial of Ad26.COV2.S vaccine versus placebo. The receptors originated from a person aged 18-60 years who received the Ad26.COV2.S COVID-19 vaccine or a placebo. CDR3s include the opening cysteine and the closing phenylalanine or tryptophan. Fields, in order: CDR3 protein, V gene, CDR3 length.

CDR3: CASKPWRYQETQYF
V: TRBV7-9
length: 14

CDR3: CSVVDRVLATPTYNEQFF
V: TRBV29-1
length: 18

CDR3: CASSLVPGTLTGNTIYF
V: TRBV5-5
length: 17

CDR3: CASSYSGTGDEQYF
V: TRBV6-5
length: 14

CDR3: CASSQEGRTSGSFYNEQFF
V: TRBV4-2
length: 19

CDR3: CASSQDPTDTANYGYTF
V: TRBV4-2
length: 17

CDR3: CSARDPETQYF
V: TRBV29-1
length: 11

CDR3: CASSFTGGQNYGYTF
V: TRBV28
length: 15

CDR3: CASSPEFDGEQYF
V: TRBV18
length: 13

CDR3: CASSPVGRGHEQYF
V: TRBV7-3
length: 14

CDR3: CASSQQVNYGYTF
V: TRBV16
length: 13

CDR3: CASSLGAGRQDTQYF
V: TRBV28
length: 15

CDR3: CASSLAGGGTGELFF
V: TRBV5-4
length: 15

CDR3: CARSRRGAYEQYF
V: TRBV5-3
length: 13

CDR3: CSASGAGEDHNEQFF
V: TRBV20-1
length: 15

CDR3: CASSPDNYGYTF
V: TRBV18
length: 12

CDR3: CASSRRTGVTGELFF
V: TRBV3-1/TRBV3-2
length: 15

CDR3: CASSLAGTGGREYF
V: TRBV5-1
length: 14

CDR3: CTSSPSDRPDSPLHF
V: TRBV4-3
length: 15

CDR3: CASSADRPYSNQPQHF
V: TRBV28
length: 16

CDR3: CASKGEGGYTF
V: TRBV6-5
length: 11

CDR3: CASSSSVGSPLHF
V: TRBV9
length: 13

CDR3: CASSPRQNYGYTF
V: TRBV5-1
length: 13

CDR3: CASGSSGSGTDTQYF
V: TRBV27
length: 15

CDR3: CASSSLSGRDYNEQFF
V: TRBV28
length: 16

CDR3: CASSLNNFGSEQYF
V: TRBV5-1
length: 14

CDR3: CASLLSSTGGLKGYTF
V: TRBV19
length: 16

CDR3: CASSLAHIAREKGGTEAFF
V: TRBV5-6
length: 19

CDR3: CASSRTGEATEAFF
V: TRBV14
length: 14

CDR3: CASRYGTGGIYGYTF
V: TRBV28
length: 15

CDR3: CASSPGFYEQYF
V: TRBV7-9
length: 12

CDR3: CASSPQRSNTEAFF
V: TRBV18
length: 14

CDR3: CASSLRPLEEFNEKLFF
V: TRBV28
length: 17

CDR3: CASTGTYQPQHF
V: TRBV19
length: 12

CDR3: CASSSDGNSPLHF
V: TRBV7-9
length: 13